These 31 T cell receptor beta chains originate from one sample sequenced in a study of graft-versus-host responses after intestinal transplantation (dated by TCRdb to about 2021). These TCRs are of unknown antigen specificity. The library was built by means of the immunoSEQ multiplex PCR assay. TCRdb provides this immuneACCESS table in a form limited to in-frame rearrangements. Some clones are lacking; in checked studies, under half of them reflect an unresolved V gene, and why the rest are absent is not known. The sample contains fewer than 110,000 clones, around 90% of them found a single time. Approximately 0.76% of the sample lies in the top ten. Reading the label with the study, this specimen's time point is: cells obtained before transplantation from donor or recipient. Sample: unstimulated CD4+ T cells sorted from spleen or lymph node cells, taken before transplant. These receptor sequences come from a human donor who was the organ donor for an intestinal transplant.

The genes are TRBV11-2 and TRBJ2-5; TRBD2 aligns across 16 bases. The CDR3 is made up of 18 amino acids. Germline-derived CDR1 and CDR2 are SGHAT and FQNNGV. V was pared by 3 bases and J by 4 bases, with 8 bases of the junction left unmatched. The CDR3 DNA reads as TGTGCCAGCAGCTTTAACCCGGGACTAGCGGGGGGGCGAGAGACCCAGTACTTC. The encoded protein is CASSFNPGLAGGRETQYF.

The chain recombines TRBV19 with TRBJ2-7; maybe TRBD1 (5 bases). The CDR3 runs 11 residues. With 5 bases removed from V and 6 bases from J, the gap between germline ends came to 8 bases. Germline CDR1 and CDR2: LNHDA and SQIVND (reference sequence). The CDR3, as DNA: TGTGCCAGTAGTGTTCAGGGCGAGCAGTACTTC. This translates into CASSVQGEQYF.

The J gene is TRBJ2-5, the V gene TRBV7-9; 7 positions agree with TRBD1. Germline V gene lookup returns CDR1 SEHNR and CDR2 FQNEAQ (reference sequence). The CDR3 is 15 amino acids. V gave up 3 bases and J gave up 3 bases; unmatched junction bases: 7. The DNA of the CDR3 is TGTGCCAGCAGCTTGTCCGACAGGGAAAAAGAGACCCAGTACTTC. Amino acid sequence: CASSLSDREKETQYF.

The chain has TRBV6-6 and TRBJ1-1; D is undetermined. Germline CDR1 reads MNHNY; CDR2 reads SVGAGI (reference sequence). The V gene lost 5 bases and the J gene lost 7 bases, with 8 bases spanning the gap. The CDR3 length is 11 residues. The CDR3 DNA is TGTGCCAGCAGTCGGGTCTTTGAAGCTTTCTTT. It codes for CASSRVFEAFF.

The count of this clone is one. This chain links TRBV7-9 with TRBJ2-1; D uncertain. The germline V and J ends were trimmed by 2 bases and 2 bases, with 7 bases remaining between them. This CDR3 comprises 14 residues. The germline CDR1 and CDR2 sequences are SEHNR and FQNEAQ (reference sequence). CDR3 sequence (DNA): TGTGCCAGCAGCTTATATCAAGCCTACAATGAGCAGTTCTTC. Translated, it gives CASSLYQAYNEQFF.

The V call is TRBV13, the J call TRBJ2-7, with D uncertain. The CDR3 extends over 13 amino acids. From germline, CDR1 is PRHDT and CDR2 FYEKMQ (reference sequence). The germline V and J ends were trimmed by 2 bases and 0 bases, with 5 bases remaining between them. The CDR3: CASSLSLSYEQYF. CDR3 sequence (DNA): TGTGCCAGCAGCTTATCTCTCTCCTACGAGCAGTACTTC. The whole variable domain, filled in from reference TRBV13 and TRBJ2-7, reads AAGVIQSPRHLIKEKRETATLKCYPIPRHDTVYWYQQGPGQDPQFLISFYEKMQSDKGSIPDRFSAQQFSDYHSELNMSSLELGDSALYFCASSLSLSYEQYFGPGTRLTVT.

This clone was counted a few times. V is TRBV11-3 and J is TRBJ2-4; D is undetermined. Germline V gene sequence: CDR1 SGHNT, CDR2 YENEEA. Deletions cut 1 base from V and 4 bases from J, with 8 bases between. The CDR3 loop spans 14 amino acids. In nucleotides, the CDR3 is TGTGCCAGCAGCTTAGTTAACAGAAAAAACATTCAGTACTTC. This translates into CASSLVNRKNIQYF. Together with reference TRBV11-3 and TRBJ2-4, the CDR3 gives the full variable domain: EAGVVQSPRYKIIEKKQPVAFWCNPISGHNTLYWYLQNLGQGPELLIRYENEEAVDDSQLPKDRFSAERLKGVDSTLKIQPAELGDSAVYLCASSLVNRKNIQYFGAGTRLSVL.

The genes are TRBV2 and TRBJ1-6; no clear D gene. The CDR3 extends over 15 amino acids. Per germline, CDR1 SNHLY and CDR2 FYNNEI. Trimming removed 4 bases at V and 5 bases at J, with 12 bases between. CDR3 sequence: CASSVSGNDNSPLHF. Here the CDR3 DNA reads TGTGCCAGCAGTGTTTCGGGGAACGATAATTCACCCCTCCACTTT.

This sequence joins TRBV15 and TRBJ2-2; 7 positions match TRBD2. This CDR3 has 17 residues. Germline loops: CDR1 LNHNV, CDR2 YYDKDF (reference sequence). V lost 3 bases and J lost 5; bases outside the gene matches: 12. CDR3 sequence reads: CATSRDLAGARTGELFF. The CDR3 bases are TGTGCCACCAGCAGGGACTTGGCGGGAGCTAGAACCGGGGAGCTGTTTTTT.

CDR3 DNA: TGTGCCAGTGGTCAGACAGGGAACTATGGCTACACCTTC. It encodes CASGQTGNYGYTF. This sequence joins TRBV19 and TRBJ1-2, with 7 bases that match TRBD1. CDR3 size: 13 residues. V was clipped by 8 bases and J by 2 bases; unmatched bases: 5. Germline V gene lookup returns CDR1 LNHDA and CDR2 SQIVND (reference sequence).

This clone was observed once. The chain couples TRBV19 to TRBJ2-1; TRBD1 agrees at 7 bases. This CDR3 comprises 15 residues. Germline assignment: CDR1 LNHDA and CDR2 SQIVND (reference sequence). V lost 5 bases and J lost 4; bases outside the gene matches: 8. In nucleotides, the CDR3 is TGTGCCAGTAGTCCGGGACAGATACGTTACAATGAGCAGTTCTTC. This gives the protein CASSPGQIRYNEQFF.

This chain uses TRBV11-2 with TRBJ2-2; D tentatively fits TRBD1 or TRBD2 (5 bases each). V was clipped by 2 bases and J by 4 bases, with 14 bases between them. The V gene's germline CDR1 is SGHAT and CDR2 FQNNGV. The CDR3 length is 16 residues. This CDR3 reads CASSLTGTAATGELFF. In nucleotides, the CDR3 is TGTGCCAGCAGCTTAACCGGGACCGCTGCCACCGGGGAGCTGTTTTTT. The complete variable domain, with remaining parts taken from reference TRBV11-2 and TRBJ2-2, reads EAGVAQSPRYKIIEKRQSVAFWCNPISGHATLYWYQQILGQGPKLLIQFQNNGVVDDSQLPKDRFSAERLKGVDSTLKIQPAKLEDSAVYLCASSLTGTAATGELFFGEGSRLTVL.

The chain employs TRBV5-1 and TRBJ2-5; TRBD1 might be the D (5 bases). The CDR3 extends over 15 amino acids. From germline, CDR1 is SGHRS and CDR2 YFSETQ. Between the trimmed V and J ends, which lost 5 bases and 2 bases, there was a span of 16 bases. CDR3 in DNA: TGCGCCAGCAGTGCCTTTGGGCAGGGACAAGAGACCCAGTACTTC. Amino acids: CASSAFGQGQETQYF.

This sequence joins TRBV15 and TRBJ2-1; either TRBD1 or TRBD2 may fit D (6 bases each). The V end lost 1 base, the J end lost 0 bases, and 16 bases lay between the germline ends. Per germline, CDR1 LNHNV and CDR2 YYDKDF (reference sequence). The CDR3 length is 18 residues. CDR3 loop: CATSRVAPGGSSYNEQFF. The CDR3 DNA sequence: TGTGCCACCAGCAGAGTGGCCCCCGGGGGCAGCTCCTACAATGAGCAGTTCTTC.

The chain has TRBV7-2 and TRBJ1-5; no clear D. Germline lookup yields CDR1 SGHTA and CDR2 FQGNSA. V was clipped by 6 bases and J by 1 base, with 13 bases between them. The CDR3 has 15 residues. The CDR3 spells CASSRRAGSNQPQHF. The CDR3 DNA follows: TGTGCCAGCAGTCGACGGGCGGGAAGCAATCAGCCCCAGCATTTT.

This clone was seen only once. This chain links TRBV7-8 with TRBJ2-7, with TRBD2 matching 13 bases. CDR1 is SGHVS and CDR2 is FQNEAQ in the germline V gene. The CDR3 spans 18 residues. The trim removed 1 base at V and 4 bases at J, leaving 10 bases unmatched. The CDR3 spells CASSLERTSGSLGYEQYF. The CDR3 nucleotides read TGTGCCAGCAGCTTAGAACGGACTAGCGGGAGTCTAGGGTACGAGCAGTACTTC.

A remark on this clone: Other DNA variants within this sample encode the same CDR3. The V and J genes are TRBV7-2 and TRBJ1-2, with a possible D match to TRBD1 (5 bases). This CDR3 is 14 amino acids long. V was shortened by 4 bases and J by 8 bases, with 17 bases between the two germline ends. The germline V gene has CDR1 SGHTA and CDR2 FQGNSA. The CDR3 protein is CASSSLGRGVGYTF. CDR3 DNA sequence: TGTGCCAGCAGCTCACTCGGGCGGGGGGTGGGCTACACCTTC.

This chain connects TRBV4-2 to TRBJ2-5; 13 positions agree with TRBD2. This CDR3 has 17 amino acids. The germline gives CDR1 LGHNA, CDR2 YNFKEQ. V lost 0 bases, J lost 4 bases, and 5 bases stayed unmatched. CDR3 bases: TGTGCCAGCAGCCAAGATAGGACTAGCGGGAGCAGAGAGACCCAGTACTTC. It yields the protein CASSQDRTSGSRETQYF.

This rearrangement joins TRBV6-6 to TRBJ1-1; D is ambiguous. This CDR3 is 13 amino acids long. Trimming stripped 8 bases from V and 1 base from J, with 11 bases between. CDR1 and CDR2 (germline): MNHNY, SVGAGI (reference sequence). The CDR3 spells CASGREGNTEAFF. The CDR3 DNA reads TGTGCCAGCGGCCGGGAGGGGAACACTGAAGCTTTCTTT.

The chain employs TRBV28 and TRBJ2-5, with 7 bases matching TRBD2. V gave up 5 bases and J gave up 5 bases; unmatched junction bases: 11. The germline CDR1 and CDR2 sequences are MDHEN and SYDVKM. The CDR3 runs to 15 residues. The CDR3 protein is CASSGRGAGEETQYF. CDR3 bases: TGTGCCAGCAGTGGTCGAGGCGCGGGGGAGGAGACCCAGTACTTC.

This chain links TRBV2 with TRBJ2-7; 11 nucleotides line up with TRBD2. The CDR3 length is 14 residues. Trimming removed 6 bases from V and 3 bases from J; junction bases left unmatched: 4. CDR1 and CDR2 (germline): SNHLY, FYNNEI. CDR3 in DNA: TGTGCCAGCAGAGCACTAGCGGGAGTCTACGAGCAGTACTTC. Translated, it gives CASRALAGVYEQYF.

The genes are TRBV9 and TRBJ1-2; the D gene is possibly TRBD1 (6 bases). Germline V gene data show CDR1 as SGDLS and CDR2 as YYNGEE. This CDR3 spans 14 amino acids. V lost 4 bases and J 5 bases, leaving 15 bases between the germline ends. Here the CDR3 reads CASSPRGDTYGYTF. CDR3 nucleotides: TGTGCCAGCAGCCCCCGAGGGGACACATATGGCTACACCTTC.

The chain carries TRBV5-1 and TRBJ1-3; D gene unclear. The CDR3 has 16 amino acids. Per germline, CDR1 SGHRS and CDR2 YFSETQ. V gave up 1 base and J gave up 0 bases, with 11 bases separating them. The CDR3: CASSLSGGSSGNTIYF. The CDR3 coding sequence is TGCGCCAGCAGCTTGTCGGGCGGAAGCTCTGGAAACACCATATATTTT.

The V and J genes are TRBV4-2 and TRBJ1-3; 9 bases line up with TRBD1. The CDR3 runs to 15 residues. CDR1 and CDR2 (germline): LGHNA, YNFKEQ. Trimming took 3 bases from V and 6 from J; bases not matched to a gene: 6. The CDR3 loop is CASSQAGTGLNTIYF. Here the CDR3 DNA reads TGTGCCAGCAGCCAGGCCGGGACAGGGTTAAACACCATATATTTT.

V is TRBV5-8 and J is TRBJ2-3; weak D call: TRBD2 (5 bases). The germline gives CDR1 SGHTS, CDR2 YDEGEE. The length of the CDR3 is 11 residues. The V gene lost 7 bases and the J gene lost 8 bases, with 11 bases spanning the gap. CDR3 protein: CASHLASTQYF. The CDR3 nucleotides are TGTGCCAGCCATCTAGCAAGTACGCAGTATTTT.

This chain joins TRBV19 and TRBJ1-5; D uncertain. V dropped 5 bases and J dropped 4 bases, with 12 bases sitting between them. This CDR3 is built from 14 residues. From germline, CDR1 is LNHDA and CDR2 SQIVND (reference sequence). In nucleotides, the CDR3 is TGTGCCAGTAGTCTGGCGGGAAGGAATCAGCCCCAGCATTTT. Translated: CASSLAGRNQPQHF.

The chain has TRBV25-1 and TRBJ1-2; D gene unclear. V was trimmed by 6 bases and J by 4 bases, leaving 18 bases between them. CDR3 length: 15 amino acids. Per germline, CDR1 MGHDK and CDR2 SYGVNS. CDR3 DNA: TGTGCCAGCAGCCCAGTTGGGGTTTCGGGCTATGGCTACACCTTC. Its translation is CASSPVGVSGYGYTF.

This clone was picked up a small number of times. V usage is TRBV19 and J usage is TRBJ1-4; D not resolved. Germline V lookup: CDR1 LNHDA, CDR2 SQIVND (reference sequence). The CDR3 runs to 14 residues. V was cut by 7 bases and J by 6 bases, with 15 bases left in between. CDR3 DNA sequence: TGTGCCAGTACGCGGCCCCGGCGTGATGAAAAACTGTTTTTT. It is translated as CASTRPRRDEKLFF. Based on the CDR3 plus reference TRBV19 and TRBJ1-4, the full variable domain is DGGITQSPKYLFRKEGQNVTLSCEQNLNHDAMYWYRQDPGQGLRLIYYSQIVNDFQKGDIAEGYSVSREKKESFPLTVTSAQKNPTAFYLCASTRPRRDEKLFFGSGTQLSVL.

V and J are TRBV2 and TRBJ1-5; D unresolved. CDR1 is SNHLY and CDR2 is FYNNEI in the germline V gene. CDR3 size: 14 residues. The V end lost 5 bases, the J end lost 5 bases, and 13 bases lay between the germline ends. CDR3 coding DNA: TGTGCCAGCAGTTTTAGTGGGTACTATCAGCCCCAGCATTTT. This gives the protein CASSFSGYYQPQHF. Using reference TRBV2 and TRBJ1-5 for the parts outside the CDR3, the full variable domain is EPEVTQTPSHQVTQMGQEVILRCVPISNHLYFYWYRQILGQKVEFLVSFYNNEISEKSEIFDDQFSVERPDGSNFTLKIRSTKLEDSAMYFCASSFSGYYQPQHFGDGTRLSIL.

The CDR3 sequence is CAISESLKWDSDEAFF. The DNA of the CDR3 is TGTGCCATCAGTGAGTCATTGAAATGGGACAGCGATGAAGCTTTCTTT. The chain is built from TRBV10-3 and TRBJ1-1; 7 bases are shared with TRBD1. From germline, CDR1 is ENHRY and CDR2 SYGVKD. The CDR3 length is 16 residues. Unmatched junction bases numbered 11, after V lost 0 bases and J lost 7 bases.

This clone was seen a few times. The V gene is TRBV30, the J gene TRBJ2-4, with 11 bases that match TRBD1. The germline gives CDR1 GTSNPN, CDR2 SVGIG (reference sequence). The junction had 1 base not matched to a gene; V was cut back by 3 bases and J by 0 bases. The CDR3 spans 15 residues. The CDR3 spells CAWRGQGVAKNIQYF. For the CDR3, the DNA is TGTGCCTGGAGGGGACAGGGGGTAGCCAAAAACATTCAGTACTTC.